The present entry profiles one TCR beta chain with its context. What it binds is not known. This sample is part of a study of T cells after posttransplantation cyclophosphamide. Germline V gene lookup returns CDR1 MDHEN and CDR2 SYDVKM. The CDR3 is made up of 13 amino acids. With V trimmed by 5 bases and J by 8 bases, 7 bases remained unmatched. Controls had myeloablative marrow grafts with methotrexate and calcineurin inhibitor, sampled at 1 year. Study-level results: Skin or GI-infiltrating T cells shared few TRB sequences with blood. TRB clonality was highly associated with recipient CMV seropositivity and reactivation. Donor CD8+ memory clones often dominated recipient blood repertoires at later times.

Repertoires were generated with immunoSEQ multiplex PCR, while TCRdb's copy carries only in-frame clones and drops some. The sample records 20,000 to 25,000 clones, roughly nine tenths being singletons. The TCR sequence derives from a female patient under 45 who received an allogeneic stem cell transplant from an unrelated donor, was CMV-positive, and had acute and chronic GVHD. The graft donor may be the source of some T cells. The specimen comprised PBMCs, sampled about 360 days after allogeneic stem cell transplant with calcineurin inhibitor and methotrexate. This chain connects TRBV28 to TRBJ1-2, with 8 nucleotides matching TRBD1. In DNA form, the CDR3 reads TGTGCCAGCAGTCCGGACAGGGTCGAAGGCTACACCTTC. It yields the protein CASSPDRVEGYTF.